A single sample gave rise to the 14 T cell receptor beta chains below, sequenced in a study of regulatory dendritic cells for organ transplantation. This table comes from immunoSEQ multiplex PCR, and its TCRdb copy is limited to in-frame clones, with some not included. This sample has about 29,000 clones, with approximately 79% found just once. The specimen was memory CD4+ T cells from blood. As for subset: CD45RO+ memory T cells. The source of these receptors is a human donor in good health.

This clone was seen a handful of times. The chain's CDR3 is CASSSGLAEQYF. CDR3 DNA: TGTGCCAGCAGCTCCGGACTAGCCGAGCAGTACTTC. The chain links TRBV7-2 to TRBJ2-7, with TRBD2 matching over 8 bases. The germline gives CDR1 SGHTA, CDR2 FQGNSA. CDR3 size: 12 residues. V was pared by 4 bases and J by 6 bases, with 2 bases of the junction left unmatched.

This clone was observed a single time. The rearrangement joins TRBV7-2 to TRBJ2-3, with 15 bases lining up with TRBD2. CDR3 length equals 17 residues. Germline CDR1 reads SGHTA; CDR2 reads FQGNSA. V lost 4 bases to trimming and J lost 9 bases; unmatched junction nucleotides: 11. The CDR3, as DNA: TGTGCCAGCAGCTCCGACCTGGGACTAGCGGGGGGAAACACGCAGTATTTT. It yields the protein CASSSDLGLAGGNTQYF.

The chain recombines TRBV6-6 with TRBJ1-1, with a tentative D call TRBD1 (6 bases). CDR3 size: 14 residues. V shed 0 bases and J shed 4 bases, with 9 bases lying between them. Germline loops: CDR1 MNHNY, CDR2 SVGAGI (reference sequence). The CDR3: CASSYSQQGTEAFF. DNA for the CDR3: TGTGCCAGCAGTTACTCACAACAGGGCACTGAAGCTTTCTTT.

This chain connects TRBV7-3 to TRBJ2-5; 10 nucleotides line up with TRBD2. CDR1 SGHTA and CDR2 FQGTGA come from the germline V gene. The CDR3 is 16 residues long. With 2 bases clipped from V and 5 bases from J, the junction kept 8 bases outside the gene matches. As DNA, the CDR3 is TGTGCCAGCAGCTTAGGTGTAGCGGGGGGCTCCGAGACCCAGTACTTC. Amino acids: CASSLGVAGGSETQYF.

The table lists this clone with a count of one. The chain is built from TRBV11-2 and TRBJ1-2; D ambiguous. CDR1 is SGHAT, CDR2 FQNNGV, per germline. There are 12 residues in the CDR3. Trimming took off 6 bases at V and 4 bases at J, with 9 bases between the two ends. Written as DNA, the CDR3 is TGTGCCAGCAGGGGAGGTGGCTATGGCTACACCTTC. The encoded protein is CASRGGGYGYTF.

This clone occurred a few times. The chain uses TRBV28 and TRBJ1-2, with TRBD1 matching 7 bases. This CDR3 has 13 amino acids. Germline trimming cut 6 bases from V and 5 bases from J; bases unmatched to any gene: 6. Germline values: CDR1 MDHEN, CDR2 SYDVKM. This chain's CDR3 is CASSPGTVYGYTF. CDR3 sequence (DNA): TGTGCCAGCAGCCCCGGGACAGTGTATGGCTACACCTTC.

CDR3: CASSQAGTGRYGYTF. CDR3 in DNA: TGCGCCAGCAGCCAAGCAGGGACAGGTCGATATGGCTACACCTTC. This chain joins TRBV4-3 and TRBJ1-2, with 8 bases aligning to TRBD1. The germline gives CDR1 LGHNA, CDR2 YSLEER. The CDR3 is made up of 15 amino acids. The V segment lost 1 base and the J segment 5 bases; nucleotides outside the gene matches: 6.

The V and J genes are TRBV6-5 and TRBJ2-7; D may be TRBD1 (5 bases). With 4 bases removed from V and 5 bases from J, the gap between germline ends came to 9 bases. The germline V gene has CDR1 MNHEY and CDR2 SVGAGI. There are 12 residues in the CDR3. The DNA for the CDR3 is TGTGCCAGCAGTTTGACAGTACACGAGCAGTACTTC. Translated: CASSLTVHEQYF.

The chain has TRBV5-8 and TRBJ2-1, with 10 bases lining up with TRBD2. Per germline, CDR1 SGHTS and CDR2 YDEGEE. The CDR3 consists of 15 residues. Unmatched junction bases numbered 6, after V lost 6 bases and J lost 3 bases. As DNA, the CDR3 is TGTGCCAGCACCCAAGCGGGGGGGATCTACAATGAGCAGTTCTTC. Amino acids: CASTQAGGIYNEQFF. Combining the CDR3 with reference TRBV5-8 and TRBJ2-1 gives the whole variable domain EAGVTQSPTHLIKTRGQQATLRCSPISGHTSVYWYQQALGLGLQFLLWYDEGEERNRGNFPPRFSGRQFPNYSSELNVNALELEDSALYLCASTQAGGIYNEQFFGPGTRLTVL.

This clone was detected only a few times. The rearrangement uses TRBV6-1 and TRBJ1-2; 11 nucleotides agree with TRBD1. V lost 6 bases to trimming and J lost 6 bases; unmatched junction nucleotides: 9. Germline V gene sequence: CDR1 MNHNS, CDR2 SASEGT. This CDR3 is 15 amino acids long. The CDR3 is CASRASGTGGDGYTF. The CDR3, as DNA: TGTGCCAGCAGGGCTAGCGGGACAGGGGGGGATGGCTACACCTTC.

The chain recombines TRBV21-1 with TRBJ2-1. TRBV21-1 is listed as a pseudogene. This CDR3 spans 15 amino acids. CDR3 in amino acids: CASSPRDGTYNEQFF. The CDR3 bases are TGTGCCAGCAGCCCGAGGGACGGAACCTACAATGAGCAGTTCTTC.

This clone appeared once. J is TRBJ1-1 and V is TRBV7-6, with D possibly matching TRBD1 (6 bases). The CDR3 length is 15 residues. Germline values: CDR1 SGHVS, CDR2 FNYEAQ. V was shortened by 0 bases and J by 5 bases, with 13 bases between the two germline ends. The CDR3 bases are TGTGCCAGCAGCTTAGCGGGGGGCCTGGGGACTGAAGCTTTCTTT. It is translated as CASSLAGGLGTEAFF.

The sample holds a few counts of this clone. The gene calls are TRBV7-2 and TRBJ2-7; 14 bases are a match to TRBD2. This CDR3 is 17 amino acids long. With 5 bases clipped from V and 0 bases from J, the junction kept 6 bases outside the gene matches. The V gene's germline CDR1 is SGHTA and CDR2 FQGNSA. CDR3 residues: CASSPGLAGGDSYEQYF. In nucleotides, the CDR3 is TGTGCCAGCAGCCCTGGACTAGCGGGAGGTGACTCCTACGAGCAGTACTTC.

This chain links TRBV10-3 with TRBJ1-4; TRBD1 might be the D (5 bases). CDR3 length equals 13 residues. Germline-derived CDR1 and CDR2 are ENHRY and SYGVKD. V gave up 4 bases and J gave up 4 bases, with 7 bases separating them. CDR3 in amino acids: CAISVGGNEKLFF. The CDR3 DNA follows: TGTGCCATCAGTGTTGGGGGTAATGAAAAACTGTTTTTT.